This TCR beta chain derives from a study of blood T cell repertoires in COVID-19. V lost 5 bases and J 4 bases, leaving 11 bases between the germline ends. Germline lookup yields CDR1 LNHDA and CDR2 SQIVND (reference sequence). The CDR3 contains 13 residues. TCRdb's table, derived via immunoSEQ multiplex PCR, lists solely in-frame clones and lacks some. The sample has some 250,000 clones, around 87% seen once. The sequence derives from a woman aged 70-85 years with active or convalescent COVID-19. Sequenced sample: peripheral blood. This rearrangement joins TRBV19 to TRBJ1-1; tentatively, D is TRBD1 (6 bases). The CDR3 DNA is TGTGCCAGTAGTCCTACAGGGAGCACTGAAGCTTTCTTT. Protein product: CASSPTGSTEAFF.